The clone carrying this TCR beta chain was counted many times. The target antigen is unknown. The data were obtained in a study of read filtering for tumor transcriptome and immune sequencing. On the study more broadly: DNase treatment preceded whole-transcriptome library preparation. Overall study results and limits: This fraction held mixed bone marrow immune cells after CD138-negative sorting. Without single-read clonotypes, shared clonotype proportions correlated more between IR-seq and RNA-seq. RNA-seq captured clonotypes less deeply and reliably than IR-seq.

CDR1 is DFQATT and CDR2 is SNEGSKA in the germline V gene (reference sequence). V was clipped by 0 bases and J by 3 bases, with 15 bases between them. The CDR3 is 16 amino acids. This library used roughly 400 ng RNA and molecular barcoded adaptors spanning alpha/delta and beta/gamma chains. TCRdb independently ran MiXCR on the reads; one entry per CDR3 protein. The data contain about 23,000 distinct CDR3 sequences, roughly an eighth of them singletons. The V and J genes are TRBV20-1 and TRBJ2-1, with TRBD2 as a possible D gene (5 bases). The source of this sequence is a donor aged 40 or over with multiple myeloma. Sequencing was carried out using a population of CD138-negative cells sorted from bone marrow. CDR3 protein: CSARDREGADYNEQFF. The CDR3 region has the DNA TGCAGTGCTAGAGATCGAGAGGGAGCGGACTACAATGAGCAGTTCTTC.